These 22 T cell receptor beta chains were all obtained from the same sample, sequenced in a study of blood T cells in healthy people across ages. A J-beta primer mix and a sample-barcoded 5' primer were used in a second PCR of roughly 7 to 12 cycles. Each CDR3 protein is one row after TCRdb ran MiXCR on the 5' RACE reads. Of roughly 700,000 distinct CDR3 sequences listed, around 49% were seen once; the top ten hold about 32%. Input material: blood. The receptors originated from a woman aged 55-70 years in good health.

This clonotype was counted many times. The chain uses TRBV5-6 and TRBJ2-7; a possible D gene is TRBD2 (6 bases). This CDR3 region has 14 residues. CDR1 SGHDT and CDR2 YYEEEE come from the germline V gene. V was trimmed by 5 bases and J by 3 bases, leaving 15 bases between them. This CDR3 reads CASSFLSGDYEQYF. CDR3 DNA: TGTGCCAGCAGTTTTCTTAGCGGAGACTACGAGCAGTACTTC.

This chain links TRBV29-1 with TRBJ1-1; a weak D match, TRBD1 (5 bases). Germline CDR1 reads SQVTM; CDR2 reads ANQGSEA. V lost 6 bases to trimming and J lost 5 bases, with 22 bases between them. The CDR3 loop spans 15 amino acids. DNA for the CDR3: TGCAGCGTCTCGACCTCCCAGGGTTCTCGTACTGAAGCTTTCTTT. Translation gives CSVSTSQGSRTEAFF.

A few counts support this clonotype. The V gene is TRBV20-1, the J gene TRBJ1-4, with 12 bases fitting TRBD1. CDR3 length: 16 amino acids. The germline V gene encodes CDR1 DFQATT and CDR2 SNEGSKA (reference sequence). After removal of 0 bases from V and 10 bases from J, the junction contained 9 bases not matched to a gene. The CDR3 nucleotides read TGCAGTGCTAGAGACGCCGGGACAGGGGGCTTCGGAAAACTGTTTTTT. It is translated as CSARDAGTGGFGKLFF.

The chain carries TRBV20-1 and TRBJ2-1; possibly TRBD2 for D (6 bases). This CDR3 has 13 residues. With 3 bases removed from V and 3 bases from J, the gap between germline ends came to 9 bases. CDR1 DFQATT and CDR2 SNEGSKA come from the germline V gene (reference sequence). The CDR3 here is CSARGLFYNEQFF. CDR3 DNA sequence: TGCAGTGCTAGGGGACTTTTCTACAATGAGCAGTTCTTC.

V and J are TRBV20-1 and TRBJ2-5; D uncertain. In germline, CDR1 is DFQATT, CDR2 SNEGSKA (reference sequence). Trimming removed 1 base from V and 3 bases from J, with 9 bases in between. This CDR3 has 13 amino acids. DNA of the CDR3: TGCAGTGCTAGAGGGGTGGGGAAAGAGACCCAGTACTTC. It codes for CSARGVGKETQYF.

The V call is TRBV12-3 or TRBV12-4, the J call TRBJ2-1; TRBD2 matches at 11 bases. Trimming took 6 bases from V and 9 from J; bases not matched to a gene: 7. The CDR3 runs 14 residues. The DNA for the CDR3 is TGTGCCAGCAGCACTAGCGGGAGTGGTAGTGAGCAGTTCTTC. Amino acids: CASSTSGSGSEQFF.

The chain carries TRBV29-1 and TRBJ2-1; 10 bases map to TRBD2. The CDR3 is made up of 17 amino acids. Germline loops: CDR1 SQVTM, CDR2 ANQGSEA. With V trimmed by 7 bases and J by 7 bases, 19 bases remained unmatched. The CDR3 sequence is CSASGTSATLGGNEQFF. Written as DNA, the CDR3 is TGCAGCGCATCCGGGACTAGCGCGACACTCGGGGGAAATGAGCAGTTCTTC.

Written as DNA, the CDR3 is TGTGCCAGCGGATCTAGCGGGACAAACCAAGAGACCCAGTACTTC. Translating it yields CASGSSGTNQETQYF. The V gene is TRBV5-5, the J gene TRBJ2-5; 9 positions match TRBD2. Germline V gene lookup returns CDR1 SGHKS and CDR2 YYEKEE (reference sequence). The J segment lost 0 bases and the V segment lost 7 bases, leaving 7 bases of the junction unmatched. The CDR3 contains 15 residues. Combining the CDR3 with reference TRBV5-5 and TRBJ2-5 gives the whole variable domain DAGVTQSPTHLIKTRGQQVTLRCSPISGHKSVSWYQQVLGQGPQFIFQYYEKEERGRGNFPDRFSARQFPNYSSELNVNALLLGDSALYLCASGSSGTNQETQYFGPGTRLLVL.

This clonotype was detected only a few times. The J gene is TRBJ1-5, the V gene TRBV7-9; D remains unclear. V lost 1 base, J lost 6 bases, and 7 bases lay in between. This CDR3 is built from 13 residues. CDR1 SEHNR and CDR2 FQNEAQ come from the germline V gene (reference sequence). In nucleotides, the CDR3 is TGTGCCAGCAGCTTAGATAAAAGTCAGCCCCAGCATTTT. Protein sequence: CASSLDKSQPQHF. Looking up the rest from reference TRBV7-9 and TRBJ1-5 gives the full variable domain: DTGVSQNPRHKITKRGQNVTFRCDPISEHNRLYWYRQTLGQGPEFLTYFQNEAQLEKSRLLSDRFSAERPKGSFSTLEIQRTEQGDSAMYLCASSLDKSQPQHFGDGTRLSIL.

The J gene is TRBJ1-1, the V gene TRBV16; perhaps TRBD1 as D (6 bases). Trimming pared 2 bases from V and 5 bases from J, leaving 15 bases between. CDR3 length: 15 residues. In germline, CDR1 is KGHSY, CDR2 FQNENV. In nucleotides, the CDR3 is TGTGCCAGCAGCCAAGACACAGGGTGGAGGACTGAAGCTTTCTTT. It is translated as CASSQDTGWRTEAFF.

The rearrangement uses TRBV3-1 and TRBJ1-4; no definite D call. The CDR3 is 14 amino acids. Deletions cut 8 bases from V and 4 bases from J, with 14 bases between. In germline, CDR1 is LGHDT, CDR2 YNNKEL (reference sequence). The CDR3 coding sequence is TGTGCCAGCGGCAACAGAGCTTTTAATGAAAAACTGTTTTTT. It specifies CASGNRAFNEKLFF.

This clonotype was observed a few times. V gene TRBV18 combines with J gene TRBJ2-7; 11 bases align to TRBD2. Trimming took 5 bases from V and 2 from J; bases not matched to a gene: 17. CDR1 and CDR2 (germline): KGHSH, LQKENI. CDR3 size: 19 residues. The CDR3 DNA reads TGTGCCAGCTCAACCGGGACTAGCGGAACCAACACCTTTCCCTACGAGCAGTACTTC. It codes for CASSTGTSGTNTFPYEQYF. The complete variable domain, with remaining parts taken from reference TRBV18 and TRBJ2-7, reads NAGVMQNPRHLVRRRGQEARLRCSPMKGHSHVYWYRQLPEEGLKFMVYLQKENIIDESGMPKERFSAEFPKEGPSILRIQQVVRGDSAAYFCASSTGTSGTNTFPYEQYFGPGTRLTVT.

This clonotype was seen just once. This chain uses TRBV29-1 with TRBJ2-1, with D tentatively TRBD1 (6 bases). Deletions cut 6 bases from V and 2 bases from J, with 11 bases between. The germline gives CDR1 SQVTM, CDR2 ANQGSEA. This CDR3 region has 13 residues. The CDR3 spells CSVGALTYNEQFF. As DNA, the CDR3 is TGCAGCGTGGGGGCACTTACCTACAATGAGCAGTTCTTC.

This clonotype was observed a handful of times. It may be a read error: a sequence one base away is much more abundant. The CDR3 region is CASSPREGRSPLHF. CDR3 coding DNA: TGTGCCAGCTCACCACGGGAGGGGCGGTCACCCCTCCACTTT. The chain employs TRBV18 and TRBJ1-6; possible D gene TRBD1, 5 bases. The V gene's germline CDR1 is KGHSH and CDR2 LQKENI. V lost 1 base, J lost 10 bases, and 11 bases lay in between. This CDR3 is built from 14 residues.

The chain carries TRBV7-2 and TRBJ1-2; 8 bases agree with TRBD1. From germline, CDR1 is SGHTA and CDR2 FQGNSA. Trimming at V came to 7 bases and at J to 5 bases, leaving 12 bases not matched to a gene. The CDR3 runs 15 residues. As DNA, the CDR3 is TGTGCCAGCACGAAGGGGGACAGGTCGGTGTATGGCTACACCTTC. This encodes CASTKGDRSVYGYTF.

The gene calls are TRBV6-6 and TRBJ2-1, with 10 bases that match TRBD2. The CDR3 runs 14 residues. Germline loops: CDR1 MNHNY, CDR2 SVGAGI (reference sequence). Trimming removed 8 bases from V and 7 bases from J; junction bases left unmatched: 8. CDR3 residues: CASGLAVQTNEQFF. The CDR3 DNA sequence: TGTGCCAGCGGACTAGCGGTCCAGACAAATGAGCAGTTCTTC.

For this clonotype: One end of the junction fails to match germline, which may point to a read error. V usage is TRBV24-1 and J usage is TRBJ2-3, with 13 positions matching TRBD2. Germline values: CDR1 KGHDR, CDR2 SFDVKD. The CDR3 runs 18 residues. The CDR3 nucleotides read TGTGCCACCAGTGATCTGGGGACTAGCGGGACTAGCACAGATATGCAGTATTTT. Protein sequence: CATSDLGTSGTSTDMQYF.

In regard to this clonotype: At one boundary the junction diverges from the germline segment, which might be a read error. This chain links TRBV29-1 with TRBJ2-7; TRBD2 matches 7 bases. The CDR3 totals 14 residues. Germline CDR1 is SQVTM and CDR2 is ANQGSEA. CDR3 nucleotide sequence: TGCAGCGTTGGACATAGCGGGTCCCGGGAGACCCAGTGCTTC. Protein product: CSVGHSGSRETQCF.

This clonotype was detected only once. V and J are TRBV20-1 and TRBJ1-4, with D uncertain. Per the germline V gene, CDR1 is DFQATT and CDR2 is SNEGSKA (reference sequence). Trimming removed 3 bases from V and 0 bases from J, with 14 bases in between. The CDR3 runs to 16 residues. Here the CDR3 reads CSASSFRTTTNEKLFF. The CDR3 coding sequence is TGCAGTGCTAGTTCTTTTAGGACTACAACTAATGAAAAACTGTTTTTT.

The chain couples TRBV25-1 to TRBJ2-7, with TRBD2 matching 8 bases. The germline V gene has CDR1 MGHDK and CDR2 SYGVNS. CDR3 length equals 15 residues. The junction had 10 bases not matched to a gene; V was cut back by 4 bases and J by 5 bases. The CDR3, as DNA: TGTGCCAGCAGTGTCAGCGGGGGAGGGGGAAACGAGCAGTACTTC. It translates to CASSVSGGGGNEQYF.

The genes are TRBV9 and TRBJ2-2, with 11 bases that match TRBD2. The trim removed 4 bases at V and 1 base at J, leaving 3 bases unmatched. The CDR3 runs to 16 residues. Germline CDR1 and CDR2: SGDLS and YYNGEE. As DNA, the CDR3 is TGTGCCAGCAGCTTAGCGGGGGGGATGAACACCGGGGAGCTGTTTTTT. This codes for CASSLAGGMNTGELFF.

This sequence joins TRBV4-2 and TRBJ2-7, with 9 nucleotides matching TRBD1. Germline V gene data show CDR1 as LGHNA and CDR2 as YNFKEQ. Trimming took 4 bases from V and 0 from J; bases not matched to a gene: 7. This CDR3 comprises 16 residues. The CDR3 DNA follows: TGTGCCAGCAGCCGGCATCCGGGACAGGGCTCCTACGAGCAGTACTTC. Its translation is CASSRHPGQGSYEQYF.